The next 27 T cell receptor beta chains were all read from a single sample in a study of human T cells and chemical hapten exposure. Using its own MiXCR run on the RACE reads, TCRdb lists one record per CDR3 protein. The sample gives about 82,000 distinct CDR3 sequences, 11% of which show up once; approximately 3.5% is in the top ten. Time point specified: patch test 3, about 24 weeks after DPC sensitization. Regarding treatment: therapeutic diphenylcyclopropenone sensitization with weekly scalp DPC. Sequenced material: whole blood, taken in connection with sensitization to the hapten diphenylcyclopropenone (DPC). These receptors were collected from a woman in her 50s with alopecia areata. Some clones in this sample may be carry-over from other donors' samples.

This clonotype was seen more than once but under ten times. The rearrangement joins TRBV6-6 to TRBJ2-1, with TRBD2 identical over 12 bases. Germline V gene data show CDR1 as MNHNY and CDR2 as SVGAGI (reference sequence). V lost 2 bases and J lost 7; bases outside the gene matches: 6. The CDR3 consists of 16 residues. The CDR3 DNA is TGTGCCAGCAGTTACCCATTAGGACTAGCGGGAAATGAGCAGTTCTTC. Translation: CASSYPLGLAGNEQFF.

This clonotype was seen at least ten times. This CDR3 reads CASSITGRPNQPQHF. CDR3 in DNA: TGTGCCAGTAGTATAACAGGGCGTCCCAATCAGCCCCAGCATTTT. The V call is TRBV19, the J call TRBJ1-5, with TRBD1 as a possible D gene (6 bases). Deletions cut 2 bases from V and 3 bases from J, with 11 bases between. Per the germline V gene, CDR1 is LNHDA and CDR2 is SQIVND (reference sequence). The CDR3 has 15 residues.

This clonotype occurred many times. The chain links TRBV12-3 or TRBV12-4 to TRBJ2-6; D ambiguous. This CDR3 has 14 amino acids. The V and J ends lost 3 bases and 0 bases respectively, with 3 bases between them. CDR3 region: CASSFRSGANVLTF. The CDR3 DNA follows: TGTGCCAGCAGTTTCCGCTCTGGGGCCAACGTCCTGACTTTC.

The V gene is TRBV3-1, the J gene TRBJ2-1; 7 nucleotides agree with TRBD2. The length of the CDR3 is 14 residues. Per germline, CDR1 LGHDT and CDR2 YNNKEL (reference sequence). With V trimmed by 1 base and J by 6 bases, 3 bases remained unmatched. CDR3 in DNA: TGTGCCAGCAGCCAAGGGGGAGGGCTCAATGAGCAGTTCTTC. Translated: CASSQGGGLNEQFF.

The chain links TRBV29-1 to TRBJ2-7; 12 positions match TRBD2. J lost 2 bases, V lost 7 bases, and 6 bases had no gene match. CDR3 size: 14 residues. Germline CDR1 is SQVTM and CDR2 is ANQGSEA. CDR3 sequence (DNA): TGCAGCGCGACGACTAGCGGGAGCCCCTACGAGCAGTACTTC. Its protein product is CSATTSGSPYEQYF.

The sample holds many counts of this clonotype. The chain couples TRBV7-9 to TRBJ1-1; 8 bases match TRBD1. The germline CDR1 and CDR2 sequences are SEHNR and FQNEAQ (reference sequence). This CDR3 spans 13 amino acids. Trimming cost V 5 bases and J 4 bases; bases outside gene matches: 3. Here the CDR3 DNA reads TGTGCCAGCAGCCTTACAGGGGGCACTGAAGCTTTCTTT. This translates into CASSLTGGTEAFF.

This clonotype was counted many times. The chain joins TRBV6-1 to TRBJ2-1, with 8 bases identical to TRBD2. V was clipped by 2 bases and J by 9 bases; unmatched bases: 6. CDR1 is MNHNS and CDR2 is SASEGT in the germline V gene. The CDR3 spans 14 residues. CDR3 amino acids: CASSERGLVAEQFF. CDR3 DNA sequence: TGTGCCAGCAGTGAAAGGGGACTAGTGGCTGAGCAGTTCTTC.

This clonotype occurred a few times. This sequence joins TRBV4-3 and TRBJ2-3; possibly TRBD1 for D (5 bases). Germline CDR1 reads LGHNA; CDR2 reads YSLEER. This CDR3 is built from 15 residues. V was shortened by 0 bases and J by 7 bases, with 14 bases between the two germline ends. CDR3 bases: TGCGCCAGCAGCCAAGATGGGGCTCTCCCCAATACGCAGTATTTT. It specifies CASSQDGALPNTQYF.

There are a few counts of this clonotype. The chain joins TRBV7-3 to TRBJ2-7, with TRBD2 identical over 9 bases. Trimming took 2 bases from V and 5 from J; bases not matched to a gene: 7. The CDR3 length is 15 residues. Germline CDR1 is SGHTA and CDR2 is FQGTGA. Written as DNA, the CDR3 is TGTGCCAGCAGCTTAGGGGCGGGAGGGCCGGACGAGCAGTACTTC. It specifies CASSLGAGGPDEQYF.

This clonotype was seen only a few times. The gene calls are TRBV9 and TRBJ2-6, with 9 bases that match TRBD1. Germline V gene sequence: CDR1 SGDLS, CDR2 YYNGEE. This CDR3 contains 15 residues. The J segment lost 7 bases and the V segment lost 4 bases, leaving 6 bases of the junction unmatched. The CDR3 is CASSPRTGAANVLTF. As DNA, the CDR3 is TGTGCCAGCAGCCCACGGACAGGGGCAGCCAACGTCCTGACTTTC.

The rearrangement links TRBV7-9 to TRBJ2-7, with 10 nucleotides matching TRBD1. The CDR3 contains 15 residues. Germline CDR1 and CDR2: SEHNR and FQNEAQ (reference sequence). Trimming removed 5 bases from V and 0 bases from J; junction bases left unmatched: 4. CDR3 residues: CASSGGQGRSYEQYF. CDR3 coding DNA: TGTGCCAGCAGCGGGGGACAGGGGCGCTCCTACGAGCAGTACTTC.

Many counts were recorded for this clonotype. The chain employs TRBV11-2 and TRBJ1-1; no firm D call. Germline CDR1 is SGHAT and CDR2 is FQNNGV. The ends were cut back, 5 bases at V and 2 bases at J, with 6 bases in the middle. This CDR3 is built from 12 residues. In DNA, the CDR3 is TGTGCCAGCAGCCGGATAAACACTGAAGCTTTCTTT. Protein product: CASSRINTEAFF.

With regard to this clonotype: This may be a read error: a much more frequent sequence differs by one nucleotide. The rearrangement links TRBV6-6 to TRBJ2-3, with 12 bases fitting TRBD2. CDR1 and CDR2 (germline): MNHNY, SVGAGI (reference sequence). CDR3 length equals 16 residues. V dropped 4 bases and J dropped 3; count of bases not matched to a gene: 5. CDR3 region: CASSSRLAGDTDTQYF. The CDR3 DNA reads TGTGCCAGCAGTTCCCGACTAGCGGGAGATACAGATACGCAGTATTTT.

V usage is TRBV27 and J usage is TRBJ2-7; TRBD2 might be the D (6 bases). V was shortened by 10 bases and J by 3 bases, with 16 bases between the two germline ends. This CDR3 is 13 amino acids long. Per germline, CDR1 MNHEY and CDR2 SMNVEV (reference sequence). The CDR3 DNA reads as TGTGCCATCCCCCACCGGGAGTACTACGAGCAGTACTTC. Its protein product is CAIPHREYYEQYF.

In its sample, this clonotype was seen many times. As DNA, the CDR3 is TGTGCCAGCAGCTTTGTGAGCACAGATACGCAGTATTTT. Translated: CASSFVSTDTQYF. This chain uses TRBV7-2 with TRBJ2-3, with unresolved D. The CDR3 covers 13 residues. Deletions cut 3 bases from V and 0 bases from J, with 4 bases between. The germline CDR1 and CDR2 sequences are SGHTA and FQGNSA.

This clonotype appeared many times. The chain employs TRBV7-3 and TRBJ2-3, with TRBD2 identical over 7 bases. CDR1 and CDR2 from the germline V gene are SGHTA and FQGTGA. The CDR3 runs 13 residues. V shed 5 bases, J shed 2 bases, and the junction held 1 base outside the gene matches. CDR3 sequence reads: CASSRDYTDTQYF. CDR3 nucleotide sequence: TGTGCCAGCAGCCGGGACTACACAGATACGCAGTATTTT.

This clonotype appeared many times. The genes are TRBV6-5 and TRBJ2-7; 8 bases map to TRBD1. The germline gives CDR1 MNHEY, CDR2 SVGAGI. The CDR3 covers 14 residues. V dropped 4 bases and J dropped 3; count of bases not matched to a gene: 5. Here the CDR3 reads CASSSGTGFYEQYF. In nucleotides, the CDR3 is TGTGCCAGCAGTTCGGGGACAGGTTTCTACGAGCAGTACTTC.

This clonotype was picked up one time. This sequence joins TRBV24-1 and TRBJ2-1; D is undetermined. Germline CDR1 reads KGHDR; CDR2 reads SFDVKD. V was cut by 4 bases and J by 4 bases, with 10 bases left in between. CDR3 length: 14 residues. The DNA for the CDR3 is TGTGCCACCAGTGACCGAGACGGATACAATGAGCAGTTCTTC. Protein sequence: CATSDRDGYNEQFF.

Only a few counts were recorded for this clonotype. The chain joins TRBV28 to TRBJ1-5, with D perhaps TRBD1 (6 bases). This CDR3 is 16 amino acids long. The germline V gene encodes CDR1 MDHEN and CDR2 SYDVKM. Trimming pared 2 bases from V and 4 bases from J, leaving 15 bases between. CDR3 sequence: CASSLGGAPPNQPQHF. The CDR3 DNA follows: TGTGCCAGCAGTTTAGGGGGGGCGCCCCCTAATCAGCCCCAGCATTTT.

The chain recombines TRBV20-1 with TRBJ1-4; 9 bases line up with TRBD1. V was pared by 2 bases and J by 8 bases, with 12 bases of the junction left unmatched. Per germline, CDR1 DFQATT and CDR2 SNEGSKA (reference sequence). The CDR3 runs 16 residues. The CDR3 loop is CSARPTLADRGEKLFF. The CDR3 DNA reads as TGCAGTGCTAGACCTACCTTGGCTGACAGGGGGGAAAAACTGTTTTTT.

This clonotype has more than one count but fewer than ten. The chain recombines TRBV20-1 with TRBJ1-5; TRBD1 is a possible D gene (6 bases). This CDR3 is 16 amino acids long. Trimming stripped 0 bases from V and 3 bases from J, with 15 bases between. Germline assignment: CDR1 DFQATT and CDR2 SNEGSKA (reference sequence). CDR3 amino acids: CSARDNLRGPNQPQHF. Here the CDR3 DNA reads TGCAGTGCTAGAGATAATCTTCGGGGGCCCAATCAGCCCCAGCATTTT.

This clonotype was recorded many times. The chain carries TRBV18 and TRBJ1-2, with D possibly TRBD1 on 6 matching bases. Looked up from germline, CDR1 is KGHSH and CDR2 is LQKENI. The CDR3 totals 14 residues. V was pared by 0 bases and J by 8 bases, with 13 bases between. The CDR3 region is CASSPPWTDGGYTF. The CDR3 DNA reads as TGTGCCAGCTCACCACCCTGGACAGATGGAGGCTACACCTTC.

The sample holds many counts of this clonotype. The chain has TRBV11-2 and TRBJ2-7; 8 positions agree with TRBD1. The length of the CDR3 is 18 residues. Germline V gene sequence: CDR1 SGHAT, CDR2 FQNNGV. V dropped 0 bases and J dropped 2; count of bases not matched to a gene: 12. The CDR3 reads CASSLDLSTGGSPYEQYF. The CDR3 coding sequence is TGTGCCAGCAGCTTAGACCTTAGTACAGGGGGGAGCCCCTACGAGCAGTACTTC.

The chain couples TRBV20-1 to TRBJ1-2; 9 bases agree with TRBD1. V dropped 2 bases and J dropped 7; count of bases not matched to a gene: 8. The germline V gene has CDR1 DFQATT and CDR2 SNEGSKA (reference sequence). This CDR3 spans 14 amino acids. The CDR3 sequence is CSARLPGQGGGYTF. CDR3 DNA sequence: TGCAGTGCTAGACTGCCGGGACAGGGAGGTGGCTACACCTTC.

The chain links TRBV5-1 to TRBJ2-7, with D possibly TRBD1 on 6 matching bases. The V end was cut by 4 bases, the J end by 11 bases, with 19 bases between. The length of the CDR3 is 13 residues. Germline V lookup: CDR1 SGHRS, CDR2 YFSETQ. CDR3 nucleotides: TGCGCCAGCAGCACGGGGCAGGGGTCCCGGGAGTACTTC. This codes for CASSTGQGSREYF.

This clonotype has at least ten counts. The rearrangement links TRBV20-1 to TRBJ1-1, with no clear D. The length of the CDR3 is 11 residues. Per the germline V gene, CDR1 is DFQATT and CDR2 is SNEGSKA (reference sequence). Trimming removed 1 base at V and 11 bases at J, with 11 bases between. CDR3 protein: CSARVGLAAFF. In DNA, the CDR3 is TGCAGTGCTAGAGTCGGACTGGCGGCTTTCTTT.

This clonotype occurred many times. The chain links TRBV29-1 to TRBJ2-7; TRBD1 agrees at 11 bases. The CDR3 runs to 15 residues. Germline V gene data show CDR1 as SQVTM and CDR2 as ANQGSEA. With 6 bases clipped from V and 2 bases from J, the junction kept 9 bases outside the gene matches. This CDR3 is CSVAGQGGRAYEQYF. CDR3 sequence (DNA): TGCAGCGTGGCGGGACAGGGGGGAAGGGCCTACGAGCAGTACTTC.